One and the same sample provided the 6 T cell receptor beta chains below, sequenced in a study of identifying expanded T cells in peripheral blood. The method was immunoSEQ multiplex PCR; TCRdb's version includes in-frame clones alone and lacks a portion of them. Of around 100,000 clones listed, over 80% are singletons. The sample taken for sequencing was blood. The receptors were sampled from a person between 18 and 75 years old in good health.

This chain joins TRBV19 and TRBJ1-1, with 9 bases fitting TRBD1. Germline CDR1 reads LNHDA; CDR2 reads SQIVND (reference sequence). The CDR3 extends over 15 amino acids. Trimming removed 5 bases from V and 4 bases from J; junction bases left unmatched: 8. The CDR3 DNA reads as TGTGCCAGTAGTGGACCGGGACAGGGAAGCACTGAAGCTTTCTTT. Its protein is CASSGPGQGSTEAFF.

The chain couples TRBV7-9 to TRBJ1-1; TRBD1 matches 8 bases. The germline V gene encodes CDR1 SEHNR and CDR2 FQNEAQ (reference sequence). The CDR3 contains 15 residues. J lost 6 bases, V lost 5 bases, and 11 bases had no gene match. CDR3 loop: CASSAPDRGLAEAFF. For the CDR3, the DNA is TGTGCCAGCAGCGCCCCAGACAGGGGCCTCGCTGAAGCTTTCTTT.

The chain uses TRBV6-5 and TRBJ2-2; no firm D call. Between the trimmed V and J ends, which lost 6 bases and 0 bases, there was a span of 11 bases. This CDR3 has 15 amino acids. From germline, CDR1 is MNHEY and CDR2 SVGAGI. CDR3 coding DNA: TGTGCCAGCAGGACTCCGACGCCGAACACCGGGGAGCTGTTTTTT. It encodes CASRTPTPNTGELFF.

V is TRBV29-1 and J is TRBJ2-1; the D is unclear. V was trimmed by 7 bases and J by 0 bases, leaving 10 bases between them. In germline, CDR1 is SQVTM, CDR2 ANQGSEA. The CDR3 sequence is 13 residues long. CDR3 coding DNA: TGCAGCGCCTACCCCACCTCCTACAATGAGCAGTTCTTC. The encoded protein is CSAYPTSYNEQFF.

The chain links TRBV11-2 to TRBJ2-7; possibly TRBD1 or TRBD2 for D (5 bases each). V was shortened by 4 bases and J by 6 bases, with 13 bases between the two germline ends. CDR3 length: 13 amino acids. Germline CDR1 SGHAT, CDR2 FQNNGV. In DNA, the CDR3 is TGTGCCAGCAGCTCCCGGGACCCTCCCGAGCAGTACTTC. This sequence encodes CASSSRDPPEQYF.

The CDR3 DNA follows: TGTGCCAGCAGCACTGAGGCCCAGTACTTC. This gives the protein CASSTEAQYF. The chain has TRBV7-9 and TRBJ2-5; no definite D call. The V and J ends lost 5 bases and 9 bases respectively, with 7 bases between them. CDR1 SEHNR and CDR2 FQNEAQ come from the germline V gene (reference sequence). This CDR3 spans 10 amino acids.